These 24 T cell receptor beta chains share one sample of origin, sequenced in a study of blood T cell repertoires in COVID-19. Produced via immunoSEQ multiplex PCR; TCRdb's table is partial and in-frame only. The sample lists some 67,000 clones, roughly 90% occurring once. Sample: peripheral blood. These receptors all come from a woman between 55 and 75 years old with acute or convalescent COVID-19.

This chain links TRBV5-1 with TRBJ1-1, with no clear D. V lost 4 bases and J 0 bases, leaving 7 bases between the germline ends. The CDR3 runs to 13 residues. Germline CDR1 reads SGHRS; CDR2 reads YFSETQ. CDR3 amino acids: CASSQYMNTEAFF. The DNA of the CDR3 is TGCGCCAGCAGCCAATACATGAACACTGAAGCTTTCTTT.

This chain connects TRBV11-2 to TRBJ2-3, with D tentatively TRBD1 (6 bases). Germline CDR1 and CDR2: SGHAT and FQNNGV. The CDR3 totals 16 residues. V was trimmed by 7 bases and J by 2 bases, leaving 19 bases between them. The CDR3 DNA is TGTGCCAGCAATAATGAGGGGGACGGTCCCACAGATACGCAGTATTTT. This encodes CASNNEGDGPTDTQYF.

This chain joins TRBV7-9 and TRBJ1-1; D unresolved. CDR3 length: 15 residues. Germline CDR1 reads SEHNR; CDR2 reads FQNEAQ (reference sequence). V lost 5 bases and J lost 3, with 16 bases in between. CDR3 coding DNA: TGTGCCAGCAGCGTAGTAGCGTCCGACTACACTGAAGCTTTCTTT. Translation: CASSVVASDYTEAFF.

The chain couples TRBV18 to TRBJ2-7, with D hard to call. CDR3 size: 14 residues. Looked up from germline, CDR1 is KGHSH and CDR2 is LQKENI. Trimming took off 3 bases at V and 6 bases at J, with 15 bases between the two ends. For the CDR3, the DNA is TGTGCCAGCTCACCGAGAGGCCTCCCCCTCGAGCAGTACGTC. Its protein is CASSPRGLPLEQYV.

The chain has TRBV6-6 and TRBJ2-7; D unresolved. Germline V lookup: CDR1 MNHNY, CDR2 SVGAGI (reference sequence). V lost 0 bases to trimming and J lost 3 bases, with 12 bases between them. The length of the CDR3 is 15 residues. CDR3 nucleotide sequence: TGTGCCAGCAGTTACTCGAGTCTCGCCTACTACGAGCAGTACGTC. Translating it yields CASSYSSLAYYEQYV.

The chain has TRBV7-2 and TRBJ1-5; the D gene is possibly TRBD1 (5 bases). This CDR3 has 14 residues. The ends were cut back, 1 base at V and 5 bases at J, with 9 bases in the middle. Germline V gene sequence: CDR1 SGHTA, CDR2 FQGNSA. CDR3 bases: TGTGCCAGCAGCTTAGAAGGGGCCTATCAGCCCCAGCATTTT. Its protein product is CASSLEGAYQPQHF.

The V and J genes are TRBV5-6 and TRBJ1-5, with D possibly TRBD1 on 5 matching bases. The length of the CDR3 is 15 residues. Germline loops: CDR1 SGHDT, CDR2 YYEEEE. The V end was cut by 0 bases, the J end by 6 bases, with 13 bases between. This chain's CDR3 is CASSLGAGLGQPQHF. As DNA, the CDR3 is TGTGCCAGCAGCTTGGGGGCAGGGCTTGGTCAGCCCCAGCATTTT.

This chain connects TRBV29-1 to TRBJ1-1; 9 nucleotides align to TRBD1. After removal of 6 bases from V and 7 bases from J, the junction contained 6 bases not matched to a gene. Germline CDR1 SQVTM, CDR2 ANQGSEA. The CDR3 is 12 residues long. This CDR3 reads CSVDTGGSEAFF. As DNA, the CDR3 is TGCAGCGTCGATACAGGGGGCAGTGAAGCTTTCTTT.

In nucleotides, the CDR3 is TGTGCCAGCAGAAGAGGAGGGGCTTCTAACTATGGCTACACCTTC. The encoded protein is CASRRGGASNYGYTF. This sequence joins TRBV6-5 and TRBJ1-2; weak D call: TRBD1 (5 bases). The CDR3 sequence is 15 residues long. The germline gives CDR1 MNHEY, CDR2 SVGAGI. V lost 6 bases, J lost 0 bases, and 14 bases lay in between.

This clone was seen just once. V and J are TRBV2 and TRBJ2-7, with 8 bases lining up with TRBD1. Trimming at V came to 9 bases and at J to 2 bases, leaving 6 bases not matched to a gene. Per germline, CDR1 SNHLY and CDR2 FYNNEI. This CDR3 is built from 13 residues. The CDR3, as DNA: TGTGCCAGTACGGGACAGGCAGCCTACGAGCAGTACGTC. Residues: CASTGQAAYEQYV.

Turning to this clone: This sample also contains other DNA sequences that code for the same CDR3. The chain is built from TRBV3-1 (or the pseudogene TRBV3-2) and TRBJ1-1; 7 positions agree with TRBD1. Germline V gives CDR1 LGHDT, CDR2 YNNKEL (reference sequence). The trim removed 1 base at V and 4 bases at J, leaving 3 bases unmatched. The length of the CDR3 is 14 residues. For the CDR3, the DNA is TGTGCCAGCAGCCAAGCGTCAGGGGGCACTGAAGCTTTCTTT. This translates into CASSQASGGTEAFF.

As regards this clone: The identical CDR3 is also encoded by other nucleotide sequences in the sample. The rearrangement links TRBV6-5 to TRBJ2-7, with 11 nucleotides matching TRBD1. CDR3 length: 15 amino acids. The J segment lost 3 bases and the V segment lost 6 bases, leaving 7 bases of the junction unmatched. Germline loops: CDR1 MNHEY, CDR2 SVGAGI. The CDR3 loop reads CASRPGQGASYEQYV. CDR3 coding DNA: TGTGCCAGCAGGCCCGGACAGGGGGCTAGCTACGAGCAGTACGTC.

The rearrangement uses TRBV6-5 and TRBJ2-1, with 8 bases fitting TRBD2. Germline loops: CDR1 MNHEY, CDR2 SVGAGI. The CDR3 has 14 amino acids. Trimming at V came to 7 bases and at J to 8 bases, leaving 10 bases not matched to a gene. The CDR3 loop reads CASTPGGGLDEQFF. In nucleotides, the CDR3 is TGTGCCAGCACTCCCGGCGGGGGGCTCGATGAGCAGTTCTTC.

This rearrangement joins TRBV6-2 or TRBV6-3 to TRBJ1-3; D unresolved. V was clipped by 2 bases and J by 4 bases, with 12 bases between them. The CDR3 extends over 15 amino acids. Germline CDR1 and CDR2: MNHEY and SVGEGT. The CDR3 DNA sequence: TGTGCCAGCAGTTACGGGCCCCAAGGAGGAAACACCATATATTTT. This sequence encodes CASSYGPQGGNTIYF.

V gene TRBV19 combines with J gene TRBJ2-5; 9 positions match TRBD1. CDR3 length: 16 residues. Germline V gene data show CDR1 as LNHDA and CDR2 as SQIVND (reference sequence). J was trimmed by 2 bases and V by 7 bases; bases with no gene match: 11. CDR3 region: CASTSRTGVNQETQYF. The CDR3 DNA follows: TGTGCCAGTACATCTCGGACAGGGGTGAATCAAGAGACCCAGTACTTC.

The rearrangement links TRBV7-2 to TRBJ2-2, with D possibly matching TRBD1 (6 bases). Trimming stripped 5 bases from V and 6 bases from J, with 16 bases between. CDR3 size: 15 residues. Germline V gives CDR1 SGHTA, CDR2 FQGNSA. Written as DNA, the CDR3 is TGTGCCAGCAGCGCCAAACAGGGATGGGCCGGGGAGCTGTTTTTT. This translates into CASSAKQGWAGELFF.

The gene calls are TRBV19 and TRBJ1-3; D not certain. The CDR3 is 15 amino acids. The germline CDR1 and CDR2 sequences are LNHDA and SQIVND (reference sequence). Trimming shortened V by 4 bases and J by 1 base, and 11 bases separated the two germline ends. The CDR3 sequence: CASSSVAESGNTIYF. CDR3 DNA sequence: TGTGCCAGTAGTAGCGTCGCTGAATCTGGAAACACCATATATTTT.

CDR3 DNA: TGTGCCAGCAGTTTAAGGGGGCACTATGGCTACACCTTC. It is translated as CASSLRGHYGYTF. This chain uses TRBV12-3 or TRBV12-4 with TRBJ1-2; 7 bases agree with TRBD1. The V gene end was trimmed by 2 bases and the J gene end by 3 bases; junction bases not matched to a gene: 0. The CDR3 is 13 amino acids.

The rearrangement joins TRBV13 to TRBJ1-5; D is undetermined. V was shortened by 4 bases and J by 1 base, with 14 bases between the two germline ends. Per germline, CDR1 PRHDT and CDR2 FYEKMQ (reference sequence). The CDR3 covers 16 residues. In DNA form, the CDR3 reads TGTGCCAGCAGCTCCCGGGAGGGTGGAAGCAATCAGCCCCAGCATTTT. It specifies CASSSREGGSNQPQHF.

This clone was observed a few times. The gene calls are TRBV10-3 and TRBJ2-1; 13 positions match TRBD2. Germline V gene sequence: CDR1 ENHRY, CDR2 SYGVKD. The length of the CDR3 is 14 residues. V lost 4 bases, J lost 9 bases, and 3 bases stayed unmatched. In DNA form, the CDR3 reads TGTGCCATCAGTGGGACTAGCGGGAGCAGTGAGCAGTTCTTC. Protein product: CAISGTSGSSEQFF.

The chain employs TRBV13 and TRBJ2-3; the match to TRBD2 covers 8 bases. The germline gives CDR1 PRHDT, CDR2 FYEKMQ (reference sequence). The ends lost 0 bases at V and 2 bases at J; junction bases unmatched: 4. The CDR3 totals 16 residues. The DNA of the CDR3 is TGTGCCAGCAGCTTAGGCGCTAGCGGGTTCACAGATACGCAGTATTTT. Its protein is CASSLGASGFTDTQYF. The variable domain in full, completed from reference TRBV13 and TRBJ2-3, reads AAGVIQSPRHLIKEKRETATLKCYPIPRHDTVYWYQQGPGQDPQFLISFYEKMQSDKGSIPDRFSAQQFSDYHSELNMSSLELGDSALYFCASSLGASGFTDTQYFGPGTRLTVL.

This rearrangement joins TRBV19 to TRBJ2-5; 8 bases fit TRBD1. The V gene end was trimmed by 5 bases and the J gene end by 5 bases; junction bases not matched to a gene: 7. The CDR3 extends over 14 amino acids. Germline lookup yields CDR1 LNHDA and CDR2 SQIVND (reference sequence). The CDR3 sequence is CASSGDRPWETQYF. CDR3 nucleotide sequence: TGTGCCAGTAGTGGGGACAGGCCCTGGGAGACCCAGTACTTC.

The chain employs TRBV3-1 (or the pseudogene TRBV3-2) and TRBJ2-7, with 9 positions matching TRBD2. Germline trimming cut 4 bases from V and 2 bases from J; bases unmatched to any gene: 6. This CDR3 is 15 amino acids long. Germline values: CDR1 LGHDT, CDR2 YNNKEL (reference sequence). The CDR3 DNA reads as TGTGCCAGCAGCCGCGGACTAGCGTCTACCTACGAGCAGTACGTC. Protein product: CASSRGLASTYEQYV.

The J gene is TRBJ2-1, the V gene TRBV7-6; 12 nucleotides align to TRBD1. The V gene end was trimmed by 5 bases and the J gene end by 1 base; junction bases not matched to a gene: 21. Germline loops: CDR1 SGHVS, CDR2 FNYEAQ. This CDR3 is built from 22 residues. For the CDR3, the DNA is TGTGCCAGCAGCCCAAGCCCCGCTATTGGGACAGGGGGCGCTGGTTCCTACAATGAGCAGTTCTTC. Encoded protein: CASSPSPAIGTGGAGSYNEQFF. Together with reference TRBV7-6 and TRBJ2-1, the CDR3 gives the full variable domain: GAGVSQSPRYKVTKRGQDVALRCDPISGHVSLYWYRQALGQGPEFLTYFNYEAQQDKSGLPNDRFSAERPEGSISTLTIQRTEQRDSAMYRCASSPSPAIGTGGAGSYNEQFFGPGTRLTVL.